This T cell receptor (beta chain) originates from a study of blood T cell repertoires in COVID-19. Background on the study: Acute and convalescent COVID-19 samples came from the United States, Italy and Spain. T cells, B-cell-depleted T cells, or PBMCs supplied cDNA or gDNA.

Participants' reported clinical history set cohort assignment. Resolution of symptoms, clearance, or two negative PCRs was present in recovered Cohort 3 donors. CDR1 is SGHTA and CDR2 is FQGTGA in the germline V gene. The CDR3 covers 17 residues. Trimming at V came to 6 bases and at J to 1 base, leaving 14 bases not matched to a gene. Profiled with immunoSEQ multiplex PCR; TCRdb holds only in-frame clones, not every one. The sample shows 250,000 or so clones, around 84% of them seen only once. Sequenced sample: PBMCs or T cells enriched from blood (not recorded which). The source of this sequence is a man between 40 and 49 years old who had recovered from COVID-19. The V gene is TRBV7-3, the J gene TRBJ2-7, with 8 bases fitting TRBD1. This CDR3 is CASRGPSDRGGSYEQYF. The CDR3 DNA reads TGTGCCAGCAGGGGCCCTTCCGACAGGGGAGGTTCCTACGAGCAGTACTTC.